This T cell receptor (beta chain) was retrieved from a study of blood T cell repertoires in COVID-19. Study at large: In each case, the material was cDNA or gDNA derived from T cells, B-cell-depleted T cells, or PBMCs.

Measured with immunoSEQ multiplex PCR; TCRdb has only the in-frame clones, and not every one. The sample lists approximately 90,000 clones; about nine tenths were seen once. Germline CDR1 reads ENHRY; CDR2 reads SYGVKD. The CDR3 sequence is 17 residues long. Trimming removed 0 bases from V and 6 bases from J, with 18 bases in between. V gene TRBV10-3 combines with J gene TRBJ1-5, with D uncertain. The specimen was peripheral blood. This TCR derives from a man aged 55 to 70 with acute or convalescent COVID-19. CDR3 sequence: CAISESRPPRASQPQHF. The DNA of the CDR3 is TGTGCCATCAGTGAGTCTCGCCCCCCGAGGGCGAGTCAGCCCCAGCATTTT.